The present entry profiles one T cell receptor (beta chain) with its context. CDR1 and CDR2 (germline): LGHDT, YNNKEL (reference sequence). Deletions cut 0 bases from V and 8 bases from J, with 10 bases between. The CDR3 consists of 13 residues. Time point here: sample taken at primary tumor resection. No cell sorting; template was whole RNA from tumor, lung tissue or PBMC. This entry belongs to a study of spatial heterogeneity in lung cancer. MiXCR, applied by TCRdb to the 5' RACE reads, yields one record per CDR3 protein. The sample shows 3,000 to 4,500 distinct CDR3 sequences, 25% to 30% of them seen only once.

The V gene is TRBV3-1, the J gene TRBJ1-2, with no clear D. Source: normal lung tissue next to the tumor, taken at surgery. The sequence was collected from a male donor with early-stage non-small cell lung cancer. The CDR3 reads CASSQDGLRGYTF. DNA of the CDR3: TGTGCCAGCAGCCAAGATGGGCTCCGGGGCTACACCTTC. Filled out from reference TRBV3-1 and TRBJ1-2, the complete variable domain reads DTAVSQTPKYLVTQMGNDKSIKCEQNLGHDTMYWYKQDSKKFLKIMFSYNNKELIINETVPNRFSPKSPDKAHLNLHINSLELGDSAVYFCASSQDGLRGYTFGSGTRLTVV.